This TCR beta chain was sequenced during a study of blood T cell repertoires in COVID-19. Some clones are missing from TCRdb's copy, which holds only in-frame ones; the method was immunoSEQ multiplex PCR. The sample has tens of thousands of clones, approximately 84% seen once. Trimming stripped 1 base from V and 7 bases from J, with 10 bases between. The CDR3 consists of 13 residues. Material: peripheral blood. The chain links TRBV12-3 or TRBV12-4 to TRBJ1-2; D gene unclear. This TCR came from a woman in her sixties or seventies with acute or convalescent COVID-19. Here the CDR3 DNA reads TGTGCCAGCAGTTTAGGGCTGGGCAGTGGCTACACCTTC. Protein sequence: CASSLGLGSGYTF.